The entry that follows covers one T cell receptor (beta chain) sequence. The data were obtained in a study of T cell changes during pregnancy in multiple sclerosis. The germline CDR1 and CDR2 sequences are LNHDA and SQIVND (reference sequence). The germline V and J ends were trimmed by 3 bases and 5 bases, with 13 bases remaining between them. CDR3 length: 14 residues. Measured with immunoSEQ multiplex PCR; TCRdb has only the in-frame clones, and not every one. The data contain around 83,000 clones, around nine tenths of them seen just once; the ten biggest clones take up approximately 0.45%. The rearrangement joins TRBV19 to TRBJ1-1; possibly TRBD1 for D (5 bases). This material consisted of CD4+ T cells from peripheral blood mononuclear cells, taken in the second trimester of pregnancy. The source of this sequence is a female donor with multiple sclerosis, enrolled in a pregnancy study. The CDR3: CASSIRQGWTEAFF. For the CDR3, the DNA is TGTGCCAGTAGTATCAGGCAGGGTTGGACTGAAGCTTTCTTT.